Listed below are T cell receptor beta chains from one sample, sequenced in a study of blood T cell repertoires in COVID-19. The data were produced by immunoSEQ multiplex PCR, yet TCRdb's version contains in-frame clones alone and is incomplete. Counted here are 250,000 to 300,000 clones, approximately 90% occurring once; the ten biggest clones make up roughly 1.1%. Sequencing input: PBMCs or T cells enriched from blood (not recorded which). The origin of the receptors is a woman aged 25 to 39 who had recovered from COVID-19. Each CDR3 is given without its conserved first and last residue.

TRBV29-1	TRBJ1-5	SVTTGGGDQPQH
TRBV28	TRBJ1-1	ASRGTGINTEAF
TRBV9	TRBJ2-1	ASSPGLAGINEQF
TRBV19	TRBJ2-2	AISAQPGLASTGELF
TRBV11-2	TRBJ1-1	ASSKDRRAF
TRBV15	TRBJ2-7	ATSRSGTGDEQY
TRBV7-2	TRBJ1-1	ASSVSQGRAEAF
TRBV3-1/TRBV3-2	TRBJ2-3	ASGRGGSTDTQY
TRBV2	TRBJ1-6	ASTRDSPLH
TRBV5-1	TRBJ1-2	ASSLRPGSANYGYT
TRBV9	TRBJ2-1	ASSRTSGRDEQF
TRBV7-9	TRBJ2-3	ASSGGGRQSTDTQY
TRBV6-1	TRBJ2-7	ASSEGGSYEQY
TRBV6-5	TRBJ1-6	ASRVQGAHSPLH
TRBV7-9	TRBJ1-1	ASSLRPQQGFTEAF
TRBV5-1	TRBJ2-3	ASSSGGGTDTQY
TRBV7-2	TRBJ1-5	ASSQGGPPNQPQH
TRBV28	TRBJ1-6	ASSSVRGQYNSPLH
TRBV9	TRBJ1-3	ASSSQGGNTIY
TRBV30	TRBJ1-1	AWSVQGVTEAF
TRBV30	TRBJ2-1	AWSPIGFSPNEQF
TRBV7-2	TRBJ2-7	AGGLSGRNGEQY
TRBV28	TRBJ1-4	ASTTVGGKLF
TRBV24-1	TRBJ1-5	ATAQGADQPQH
TRBV30	TRBJ2-6	AWKVQGGISGANVLT
TRBV7-2	TRBJ2-1	ASSLERFSYNEQF
TRBV30	TRBJ1-1	AWERGPNTEAF
TRBV3-1/TRBV3-2	TRBJ1-1	ASSQVGAGNTEAF
TRBV2	TRBJ2-2	ASSDNSGMLGTGELF
TRBV7-2	TRBJ2-3	ASTLDGRVSGDTQY
TRBV15	TRBJ1-4	ATSRPPSGQGNEKLF
TRBV10-1	TRBJ2-2	ASSEYLTSGRARGGELF
TRBV5-1	TRBJ1-2	ASSLGTGDGYT
TRBV2	TRBJ1-1	ASSGQGMNTEAF
TRBV28	TRBJ2-2	ASTHYGEKNTGELF
TRBV7-9	TRBJ2-3	ASIPPGGLAASTDTQY
TRBV29-1	TRBJ1-2	SGGTGDLLSGYT
TRBV5-1	TRBJ2-7	ASSTQLAGGEQY
TRBV2	TRBJ2-7	ASEGASYEQY
TRBV3-1/TRBV3-2	TRBJ2-7	ASSQQGTFGEQY
TRBV25-1	TRBJ1-1	ASSDPDGSGGAF